The rows below give T cell receptor beta chains drawn from one sample of a study of T cell repertoires in aging, cancer and after chemotherapy. Each CDR3 protein is one row after TCRdb ran MiXCR on the multiplex PCR reads. The repertoire holds roughly 2,100 distinct CDR3 sequences, with around 26% as singletons. The source material was blood. All receptors derive from a human donor in good health. Both conserved end residues are part of each CDR3. A D gene is named only where the DNA matches it firmly. Size is omitted from some rows. Given values are once, few, many or a class for expanded clones.

V gene	clone size	D gene	J gene	CDR3 DNA	CDR3 protein
TRBV11-1	.	.	TRBJ2-7	TGTGCCAGCAGTTTATTTTCAGGGTCCCTCATTTACGAGCAGTACTTC	CASSLFSGSLIYEQYF
TRBV14	.	.	TRBJ2-2	TGTGCCAGCAGCCAAGAAGGCCGAACCGGGGAGCTGTTTTTT	CASSQEGRTGELFF
TRBV7-6	medium-sized	TRBD2	TRBJ2-3	TGTGCCAGCAGCCAACGCCTGCGGGGGACGGGATCAGATACGCAGTATTTT	CASSQRLRGTGSDTQYF
TRBV30	.	.	TRBJ1-1	TGTGCCTGGAGTGGTAGGGGTTGGTACACTGAAGCTTTCTTT	CAWSGRGWYTEAFF
TRBV20-1	few	.	TRBJ1-4	TGCAGTGCTACGTACATGGAAAGGAAACTGTTTTTT	CSATYMERKLFF
TRBV18	medium-sized	TRBD2	TRBJ2-2	TGTGCCAGCTCACCTCAAAGCGGGGGCGGCACCGGGGAGCTGTTTTTT	CASSPQSGGGTGELFF
TRBV12-3/TRBV12-4	medium-sized	.	TRBJ2-5	TGTGCCAGCACCAGGGACACCGAAGAGACCCAGTACTTC	CASTRDTEETQYF
TRBV5-1	few	.	TRBJ1-2	TGCGCCAGCAGCCCCATCTTAAACTATGGCTACACCTTC	CASSPILNYGYTF
TRBV29-1	medium-sized	TRBD1	TRBJ2-7	TGCAGCGTTGAAAAAACCGGGACAGGGGATGTCGAGCAGTACTTC	CSVEKTGTGDVEQYF
TRBV5-1	.	.	TRBJ2-5	TGCGCCAGCAGCTTGGCAGGCAAAGAGACCCAGTACTTC	CASSLAGKETQYF
TRBV27	few	TRBD1	TRBJ1-2	TGTGCCAGCAGTCGACAGGGGTACTATGGCTACACCTTC	CASSRQGYYGYTF
TRBV5-4	large	TRBD1	TRBJ2-2	TGTGCCAGCAGCAGAGGACAGGACACCGGGGAGCTGTTTTTT	CASSRGQDTGELFF
TRBV6-2/TRBV6-3	medium-sized	.	TRBJ2-5	TGTGCCAGCAGTCCAAACGAGCGAGAGACCCAGTACTTC	CASSPNERETQYF
TRBV20-1	.	.	TRBJ1-2	TGCAGTGCTGGAGGGGACGAGGGAGGCTACACCTTC	CSAGGDEGGYTF
TRBV14	.	.	TRBJ2-3	TGTGCCAGCAGCCAAGTTGCGGCTGCCAGGGATACGCAGTATTTT	CASSQVAAARDTQYF
TRBV10-3	medium-sized	TRBD2	TRBJ2-7	TGTGCCATCAGTGCGGTGCGGGGGGATACCTCCTACGAGCAGTACTTC	CAISAVRGDTSYEQYF
TRBV7-3	.	.	TRBJ1-2	TGTGCCAGCAGCCGCCGAGGAGGGGCAGGTCAACATGGCTACACCTTC	CASSRRGGAGQHGYTF
TRBV7-6	medium-sized	.	TRBJ2-3	TGTGCCAGCAGCTTGGACAGTAGCACAGATACGCAGTATTTT	CASSLDSSTDTQYF
TRBV20-1	.	.	TRBJ2-3	TGCAGTGCTAGAGATGAAGGTACGCAGTATTTT	CSARDEGTQYF
TRBV21-1	.	.	TRBJ2-5	TGTGCCAGCAGCAAACAGCGGGGAGGGTACCAAGAGACCCAGTACTTC	CASSKQRGGYQETQYF
TRBV19	.	TRBD1	TRBJ1-1	TGTGCCAGTACCCTTCACAGGGGAGGCCCTGAAGCTTTCTTT	CASTLHRGGPEAFF
TRBV6-6	few	.	TRBJ1-1	TGTGCCAGCAGTTCAACCCGGGAAAAGGTAACTGAAGCTTTCTTT	CASSSTREKVTEAFF
TRBV11-2	.	TRBD2	TRBJ2-1	TGTGCCAGCAGCCCCGAGGGACTAGCGGGCAATGAGCAGTTCTTC	CASSPEGLAGNEQFF
TRBV2	.	.	TRBJ2-7	TGTGCCAGCAGTGAACGGACCTACGAGCAGTACTTC	CASSERTYEQYF
TRBV7-2	.	TRBD2	TRBJ2-5	TGTGCCAGCAGCACCTCGGGTAGCGGGAATCGGAGGGAGACCCAGTACTTC	CASSTSGSGNRRETQYF
TRBV7-2	few	TRBD1	TRBJ2-1	TGTGCCAGCAGCCCCCAGGGGACAGGCTCCTACAATGAGCAGTTCTTC	CASSPQGTGSYNEQFF
TRBV18	large	.	TRBJ2-2	TGTGCCAGCTCACCAGAGGGGTTCGGGGAGCTGTTTTTT	CASSPEGFGELFF
TRBV5-6	.	TRBD2	TRBJ2-5	TGTGCCAGCACTGGCAACACTGGGCTAGCGGGGGGGGAGACCCAGTACTTC	CASTGNTGLAGGETQYF
TRBV5-4	.	.	TRBJ2-1	TGTGCCAGCAGCTTGGGGGGGCCAGGGTATTCGCAGTTCTTC	CASSLGGPGYSQFF
TRBV6-1	medium-sized	TRBD1	TRBJ2-3	TGTGCCAGCAGTGAAAGAAGGGGGCCGGATACGCAGTATTTT	CASSERRGPDTQYF
TRBV5-1	.	.	TRBJ2-5	TGCGCCAGCAGCTTGTGGCGCGGAGGGGGGCAAGAGACCCAGTACTTC	CASSLWRGGGQETQYF
TRBV27	medium-sized	TRBD2	TRBJ2-7	TGTGCCAGCAGTGAGGGCGGGGGGTACGAGCAGTACTTC	CASSEGGGYEQYF
TRBV5-4	few	.	TRBJ2-7	TGTGCCAGCAGTTGGGGGGGCCCTTCAACCTACGAGCAGTACTTC	CASSWGGPSTYEQYF
TRBV6-5	large	.	TRBJ2-1	TGTGCCAGCAGACAAGACAGGTCCCAGCAGTTCTTC	CASRQDRSQQFF
TRBV7-2	few	.	TRBJ2-2	TGTGCCAGCAGCGGACGGGCGACCGGGGAGCTGTTTTTT	CASSGRATGELFF
TRBV11-2	.	.	TRBJ1-2	TGTGCCAGCAGCTTAGATCTCCGGGCAGCTAACTATGGCTACACCTTC	CASSLDLRAANYGYTF
TRBV12-3/TRBV12-4	medium-sized	TRBD1	TRBJ1-6	TGTGCCAGCAGTTTGGGACAGGGGTATTCACCCCTCCACTTT	CASSLGQGYSPLHF
TRBV6-5	large	.	TRBJ1-2	TGTGCCAGCAGTTTACGTGTTAACTATGGCTACACCTTC	CASSLRVNYGYTF
TRBV28	.	.	TRBJ1-5	TGTGCCAGCACCTCTAATATGGCCCAGCATTTT	CASTSNMAQHF
TRBV5-1	.	TRBD1	TRBJ1-5	TGCGCCAGCAGCACCGGGACAGGGGATCAGCCCCAGCATTTT	CASSTGTGDQPQHF
TRBV6-2/TRBV6-3	medium-sized	.	TRBJ2-5	TGTGCCAGCAGCAGCTACCAAGAGACCCAGTACTTC	CASSSYQETQYF